Following are 14 T cell receptor beta chains from one sample sequenced in a study of early T cells in non-severe SARS-CoV-2 infection. TCRdb used MiXCR to reprocess the 5' RACE reads, holding one entry per CDR3 protein. Of some 57,000 distinct CDR3 sequences listed, around 8.5% are singletons. Sequenced: whole blood. The receptors derive from an adult who was a healthcare worker with PCR-confirmed SARS-CoV-2 infection or an uninfected control (not recorded which).

This clonotype was picked up many times. V gene TRBV5-1 combines with J gene TRBJ2-7; 8 nucleotides agree with TRBD1. This CDR3 comprises 15 residues. CDR1 and CDR2 (germline): SGHRS, YFSETQ. V lost 3 bases to trimming and J lost 4 bases; unmatched junction nucleotides: 9. The DNA of the CDR3 is TGCGCCAGCAGCTCATCCAGGACAGGGTTATACGAGCAGTACTTC. Encoded protein: CASSSSRTGLYEQYF.

The chain couples TRBV7-9 to TRBJ2-7; 12 bases fit TRBD1. Germline CDR1 and CDR2: SEHNR and FQNEAQ (reference sequence). Trimming at V came to 5 bases and at J to 5 bases, leaving 10 bases not matched to a gene. The CDR3 totals 16 residues. The CDR3 nucleotides read TGTGCCAGCAGCCTGGGGGGACAGGGGGCTCGCGACGAGCAGTACTTC. The encoded protein is CASSLGGQGARDEQYF. Based on the CDR3 plus reference TRBV7-9 and TRBJ2-7, the full variable domain is DTGVSQNPRHKITKRGQNVTFRCDPISEHNRLYWYRQTLGQGPEFLTYFQNEAQLEKSRLLSDRFSAERPKGSFSTLEIQRTEQGDSAMYLCASSLGGQGARDEQYFGPGTRLTVT.

This clonotype appeared many times. The gene calls are TRBV3-1 and TRBJ1-6, with D hard to call. Germline V gene data show CDR1 as LGHDT and CDR2 as YNNKEL (reference sequence). With 0 bases removed from V and 9 bases from J, the gap between germline ends came to 12 bases. There are 15 residues in the CDR3. This chain's CDR3 is CASSQEGANSSPLHF. For the CDR3, the DNA is TGTGCCAGCAGCCAAGAAGGTGCAAACAGTTCACCCCTCCACTTT.

This clonotype was seen more than once but under ten times. The chain combines TRBV4-1 with TRBJ1-2; 9 nucleotides align to TRBD1. Per the germline V gene, CDR1 is MGHRA and CDR2 is YSYEKL. The CDR3 consists of 15 residues. The V gene end was trimmed by 3 bases and the J gene end by 7 bases; junction bases not matched to a gene: 9. CDR3: CASSQQTGGDSGYTF. CDR3 bases: TGCGCCAGCAGCCAGCAGACAGGGGGGGACTCTGGCTACACCTTC.

This chain connects TRBV12-3 or TRBV12-4 to TRBJ2-7; tentatively, D is TRBD2 (6 bases). V was cut by 5 bases and J by 9 bases, with 14 bases left in between. The CDR3 loop spans 12 amino acids. CDR3 protein: CASSRNGGGQYF. DNA of the CDR3: TGTGCCAGCAGTCGAAACGGGGGAGGGCAGTACTTC.

The chain recombines TRBV4-2 with TRBJ2-7; a possible D gene is TRBD2 (6 bases). Trimming left V 0 bases short and J 4 bases short, with 19 bases between. CDR1 and CDR2 (germline): LGHNA, YNFKEQ. CDR3 length: 17 amino acids. This chain's CDR3 is CASSQDPALAQGYEQYF. DNA for the CDR3: TGTGCCAGCAGCCAAGATCCCGCACTAGCCCAGGGATACGAGCAGTACTTC.

This clonotype was picked up many times. The chain has TRBV20-1 and TRBJ1-6, with 8 nucleotides matching TRBD1. This CDR3 is 13 amino acids long. J gave up 7 bases and V 5 bases, and 4 bases lay outside the gene matches. CDR1 is DFQATT, CDR2 SNEGSKA, per germline (reference sequence). The CDR3 DNA sequence: TGCAGTGCTGAGAGGGACAGGAATTCACCCCTCCACTTT. This translates into CSAERDRNSPLHF.

The genes are TRBV7-9 and TRBJ2-2; D gene ambiguous. Trimming pared 2 bases from V and 5 bases from J, leaving 9 bases between. The CDR3 spans 14 residues. CDR1 and CDR2 from the germline V gene are SEHNR and FQNEAQ (reference sequence). CDR3 region: CASSLSPGTGELFF. The CDR3 DNA sequence: TGTGCCAGCAGCTTAAGTCCTGGGACCGGGGAGCTGTTTTTT.

This clonotype was seen many times. This chain joins TRBV7-9 and TRBJ2-3; D gene uncertain. From germline, CDR1 is SEHNR and CDR2 FQNEAQ (reference sequence). The V end lost 3 bases, the J end lost 4 bases, and 8 bases lay between the germline ends. The CDR3 sequence is 13 residues long. CDR3 in DNA: TGTGCCAGCAGCTTGGACCCCTCAGATACGCAGTATTTT. This gives the protein CASSLDPSDTQYF.

This clonotype was recorded a few times. V and J are TRBV29-1 and TRBJ2-2; D unclear. CDR1 SQVTM and CDR2 ANQGSEA come from the germline V gene. V dropped 4 bases and J dropped 6 bases, with 6 bases sitting between them. The CDR3 is 11 residues long. DNA for the CDR3: TGCAGCGTTGGGTGGTCCGGGGAGCTGTTTTTT. Amino acid sequence: CSVGWSGELFF.

This clonotype was recorded many times. V gene TRBV5-1 combines with J gene TRBJ2-3; D tentatively reads TRBD1 or TRBD2 (5 bases each). Germline-derived CDR1 and CDR2 are SGHRS and YFSETQ. The CDR3 sequence is 15 residues long. V shed 0 bases and J shed 6 bases, with 14 bases lying between them. CDR3 sequence: CASSLAGLDYDTQYF. CDR3 bases: TGCGCCAGCAGCTTGGCGGGGCTAGATTATGATACGCAGTATTTT.

At least ten counts were recorded for this clonotype. This rearrangement joins TRBV30 to TRBJ2-1, with TRBD1 matching over 10 bases. The CDR3 totals 15 residues. Unmatched junction bases numbered 5, after V lost 0 bases and J lost 6 bases. Germline V gene sequence: CDR1 GTSNPN, CDR2 SVGIG (reference sequence). The CDR3 region is CAWSVWGQGSNEQFF. The CDR3 nucleotides read TGTGCCTGGAGTGTATGGGGACAGGGGAGCAATGAGCAGTTCTTC.

V usage is TRBV6-5 and J usage is TRBJ2-2; no firm D call. Trimming removed 0 bases from V and 4 bases from J, with 6 bases in between. The germline CDR1 and CDR2 sequences are MNHEY and SVGAGI. This CDR3 comprises 14 residues. CDR3 sequence reads: CASSYSLATGELFF. CDR3 in DNA: TGTGCCAGCAGTTACTCGTTAGCCACCGGGGAGCTGTTTTTT.

The rearrangement uses TRBV3-1 and TRBJ2-5; 9 bases line up with TRBD1. The CDR3 contains 15 residues. Trimming cost V 4 bases and J 4 bases; bases outside gene matches: 7. Per the germline V gene, CDR1 is LGHDT and CDR2 is YNNKEL (reference sequence). The CDR3 loop is CASSLPDRGSETQYF. The CDR3, as DNA: TGTGCCAGCAGCCTTCCGGACAGGGGCTCAGAGACCCAGTACTTC.